Listed below are T cell receptor beta chains from one sample, sequenced in a study of tumor-infiltrating lymphocytes in primary liver carcinoma. MiXCR was run by TCRdb on the multiplex PCR reads, yielding one entry per CDR3 protein. Here the sample spans 100,000 or so distinct CDR3 sequences, approximately 71% being singletons. The sample comprised liver tumor tissue from sampling region 5. The receptors were gathered from a woman aged 60-75 years with primary liver carcinoma and hepatitis B virus infection. Both conserved end residues are part of each CDR3. The D gene is left open where the match is weak.

j_call v_call d_call cdr3_aa
TRBJ2-2 TRBV11-3 - CASTALWELFF
TRBJ2-7 TRBV6-2/TRBV6-3 TRBD1 CASSYPPTGTVGHEQYF
TRBJ2-7 TRBV14 - CASSQVRGYEQYF
TRBJ2-3 TRBV11-2 - CASIDGGRTDTDTQYF
TRBJ1-5 TRBV6-1 - CASRGWAPGLPEPRHF
TRBJ2-3 TRBV28 - CASSLVGRVGTDTQYF
TRBJ2-5 TRBV7-9 TRBD2 CARSLLAETHYF
TRBJ2-5 TRBV11-2 - CARSPRLGPSGETQYF
TRBJ2-7 TRBV19 TRBD1 CASSVNRGPYEQYF
TRBJ2-3 TRBV11-2 TRBD1 CASSWGRQGAAVTQYF
TRBJ2-3 TRBV11-2 TRBD1 CAISSTRLQGTDTQYF
TRBJ2-7 TRBV28 - CANSLSQIGWGRSYEQYF
TRBJ2-5 TRBV6-1 - CASWEQIQETQYF
TRBJ2-3 TRBV11-2 TRBD1 CADSLVGQAITDTQYF
TRBJ1-5 TRBV6-5 - CASRKAGRNQSQHF
TRBJ2-2 TRBV5-5 - CASSAPPAGELFF
TRBJ2-5 TRBV29-1 - CSVEGIGSSLGTQYF
TRBJ1-1 TRBV7-9 - CASRPAGYTEAFF
TRBJ2-3 TRBV11-1 - CASSLRQGAGKSHF
TRBJ2-1 TRBV12-3/TRBV12-4 - CASSRLANEQFF
TRBJ2-2 TRBV29-1 - CSVESHAGELFF
TRBJ2-7 TRBV11-3 - CASSLGRGWGEMDEQYF
TRBJ1-2 TRBV20-1 - CSARDGVDYGYTF
TRBJ2-7 TRBV11-2 - CASSFKGQYEQYF
TRBJ2-3 TRBV20-1 TRBD2 CSALGLAIDTQYF
TRBJ2-5 TRBV28 - CASSFWTNGQETQYF
- TRBV5-1 TRBD1 CASTWMPTGTGDEQYF
TRBJ2-7 TRBV2 TRBD2 CASRPRTSGTYEQYF
TRBJ2-3 TRBV28 TRBD1 CASSSLRDRVYF
TRBJ2-7 TRBV6-1 TRBD1 CASTSSGTGGYEQYF
TRBJ2-6 TRBV6-5 TRBD1 CASSPGTELAGAYVLTF
TRBJ2-2 TRBV11-2 - CASSPYRRVGKLFF
TRBJ1-5 TRBV28 - CASSSMGPIWYF
TRBJ2-5 TRBV28 TRBD2 CASSFGLGETQYF
TRBJ1-1 TRBV4-2 - CASSREEGLGTEAFF
TRBJ2-1 TRBV11-2 TRBD2 CAISLEPGGEQFF
TRBJ2-2 TRBV11-2 - CASSPTQGPTGELLF
TRBJ2-1 TRBV11-3 - CASSSSGKVAEQFF
TRBJ2-1 TRBV11-1 TRBD2 CASNSTIAGGPINEQLF
TRBJ1-1 TRBV11-2 - CASSSDPGAGTEAFF
TRBJ2-5 TRBV7-9 - CASSMTETQYF
TRBJ2-1 TRBV4-2 TRBD2 CASSQEGGSGSYIEHFF